This T cell receptor beta chain was sequenced in a study of radiotherapy plus CTLA-4 blockade in lung cancer. Study overall: Objective response rate was 15% to 20%; disease control rate, around 33%.

Data came from immunoSEQ multiplex PCR; TCRdb stores just in-frame clones and leaves some out. The data hold 25,000 to 40,000 clones, with more than 70% observed a single time. The CDR3 loop spans 15 amino acids. The ends were cut back, 0 bases at V and 10 bases at J, with 19 bases in the middle. Per germline, CDR1 SGDLS and CDR2 YYNGEE. Study-level findings and limits: Early blood T cell clone dynamics, with interferon-beta, were reported to best predict response.

Remarks on this clone: Its matching antigen is unknown.

Material: peripheral blood, obtained from a patient treated with radiotherapy plus ipilimumab. This sequence joins TRBV9 and TRBJ1-2, with D uncertain. This receptor was obtained from a human donor with non-small cell lung cancer whose response to radiotherapy plus ipilimumab could not be evaluated. The CDR3 sequence is CASSVDPFFASDYTF. The CDR3 nucleotides are TGTGCCAGCAGCGTAGACCCCTTCTTCGCCAGTGACTACACCTTC.